The 28 T cell receptor delta chains presented below share a single source sample, sequenced in a study of Vδ1+ human thymocytes. Notes on the study in general: Highly polyclonal TRG and TRD repertoires with Gaussian CDR3 length distributions appeared in thymus.

These receptors' targets are unknown. The template was reverse-transcribed extracted RNA. The CDR3 regions were amplified by multiplex PCR from V-gene primers to a constant-region primer. TCRdb reprocessed the multiplex PCR reads through CATT. The sample includes under 85,000 delta-chain clones, roughly a third of them seen just once. The sample consisted of Vdelta1+ gamma-delta thymocytes from the thymus. Subset here: FACS-sorted CD3+ TCRalphabeta- TCRVdelta1+ TCRVdelta2- thymocytes. These receptors were taken from a boy in the first two years of life who had congenital heart surgery.

V and J are TRDV1 and TRDJ1; 8 bases are a match to TRDD3. The ends lost 2 bases at V and 0 bases at J; junction bases unmatched: 17. This CDR3 region has 20 residues. CDR1 is TSWWSYY and CDR2 is QGS in the germline V gene. The DNA for the CDR3 is TGTGCTCTTGGGGAAAGGTCGGGCCTACTGGGGGTTAAGTACACCGATAAACTCATCTTT. This encodes CALGERSGLLGVKYTDKLIF.

The V gene is TRDV1, the J gene TRDJ1; D is perhaps TRDD2 or TRDD3 (7 bases each). CDR3 length: 19 amino acids. V was shortened by 4 bases and J by 0 bases, with 24 bases between the two germline ends. Germline assignment: CDR1 TSWWSYY and CDR2 QGS. The CDR3 sequence: CALGGPLPPEGGYTDKLIF. The CDR3 bases are TGTGCTCTTGGGGGGCCCCTTCCTCCCGAAGGGGGATACACCGATAAACTCATCTTT.

This clone was detected a few times. The rearrangement uses TRDV1 and TRDJ1; D not certain. V dropped 6 bases and J dropped 2 bases, with 19 bases sitting between them. CDR1 and CDR2 from the germline V gene are TSWWSYY and QGS. The CDR3 runs 16 residues. The CDR3 sequence is CALGSKPATVTDKLIF. The CDR3 nucleotides read TGTGCTCTTGGCTCTAAACCTGCCACTGTAACCGATAAACTCATCTTT.

Only a few counts were recorded for this clone. J is TRDJ1 and V is TRDV1; TRDD3 agrees at 13 bases. The junction had 16 bases not matched to a gene; V was cut back by 3 bases and J by 0 bases. From germline, CDR1 is TSWWSYY and CDR2 QGS. CDR3 length equals 21 residues. This chain's CDR3 is CALGESLPRLGDTHHTDKLIF. The CDR3 nucleotides read TGTGCTCTTGGGGAGTCACTACCCCGACTGGGGGATACGCATCACACCGATAAACTCATCTTT.

The chain employs TRDV1 and TRDJ1; 10 bases line up with TRDD3. Per germline, CDR1 TSWWSYY and CDR2 QGS. The CDR3 extends over 22 amino acids. V lost 0 bases to trimming and J lost 1 base; unmatched junction nucleotides: 20. CDR3 sequence reads: CALGELPILLLYWGMLTDKLIF. Written as DNA, the CDR3 is TGTGCTCTTGGGGAACTCCCCATCCTACTTCTCTACTGGGGGATGCTCACCGATAAACTCATCTTT.

For this clone: Other nucleotide sequences from this sample produce the same CDR3. The V gene is TRDV1, the J gene TRDJ1; no reliable D call. Germline V CDR1 and CDR2: TSWWSYY, QGS. The CDR3 consists of 17 residues. V gave up 0 bases and J gave up 1 base, with 15 bases separating them. Written as DNA, the CDR3 is TGTGCTCTTGGGGAACTCGCCGGAAACGGTCCCACCGATAAACTCATCTTT. Protein product: CALGELAGNGPTDKLIF.

The chain recombines TRDV1 with TRDJ1; either TRDD2 or TRDD3 may fit D (6 bases each). V dropped 5 bases and J dropped 0 bases, with 31 bases sitting between them. The germline gives CDR1 TSWWSYY, CDR2 QGS. CDR3 length equals 21 residues. Written as DNA, the CDR3 is TGTGCTCTTGGGACCCGGGCCTTCCCGCGCTATCTGGGGACTTACACCGATAAACTCATCTTT. Protein product: CALGTRAFPRYLGTYTDKLIF.

The chain uses TRDV1 and TRDJ1, with 7 bases identical to TRDD3. CDR3 length: 23 residues. Germline V lookup: CDR1 TSWWSYY, CDR2 QGS. Trimming cost V 1 base and J 7 bases; bases outside gene matches: 33. CDR3 sequence (DNA): TGTGCTCTTGGGGAACGGATGTTGGCCTACCTTTGCGCCACTGGGGATTCCCCATGTAAACTCATCTTT. Protein: CALGERMLAYLCATGDSPCKLIF.

There are a few counts of this clone. This chain joins TRDV1 and TRDJ1; TRDD3 matches 9 bases. The CDR3 runs to 19 residues. Germline V CDR1 and CDR2: TSWWSYY, QGS. Germline trimming cut 2 bases from V and 0 bases from J; bases unmatched to any gene: 13. The CDR3 here is CALGEREYWGKGDTDKLIF. The DNA for the CDR3 is TGTGCTCTTGGGGAAAGGGAGTACTGGGGGAAAGGGGACACCGATAAACTCATCTTT.

J is TRDJ1 and V is TRDV1; perhaps TRDD2 as D (5 bases). Trimming shortened V by 3 bases and J by 6 bases, and 20 bases separated the two germline ends. Germline V gene sequence: CDR1 TSWWSYY, CDR2 QGS. The CDR3 has 16 amino acids. The DNA for the CDR3 is TGTGCTCTTGGGGACCCTTCAAGATCCGGCCTATATAAACTCATCTTT. The encoded protein is CALGDPSRSGLYKLIF.

With regard to this clone: The identical CDR3 is also encoded by other nucleotide sequences in the sample. The V call is TRDV1, the J call TRDJ1, with 9 bases matching TRDD3. The CDR3 consists of 17 residues. V was pared by 1 base and J by 0 bases, with 6 bases of the junction left unmatched. Germline V gene lookup returns CDR1 TSWWSYY and CDR2 QGS. This CDR3 reads CALGERWGYAHTDKLIF. The CDR3 DNA reads as TGTGCTCTTGGGGAACGCTGGGGATACGCGCACACCGATAAACTCATCTTT.

The chain employs TRDV1 and TRDJ1, with TRDD3 matching 9 bases. The germline CDR1 and CDR2 sequences are TSWWSYY and QGS. V lost 1 base to trimming and J lost 0 bases; unmatched junction nucleotides: 18. The CDR3 runs to 21 residues. The CDR3 coding sequence is TGTGCTCTTGGGGAACCCCAGTGTTTTGGCGCTGGGGGATCGTACACCGATAAACTCATCTTT. Protein: CALGEPQCFGAGGSYTDKLIF.

This chain connects TRDV1 to TRDJ1, with 8 bases fitting TRDD3. J lost 9 bases, V lost 2 bases, and 17 bases had no gene match. Germline CDR1 reads TSWWSYY; CDR2 reads QGS. The CDR3 runs to 17 residues. The CDR3 DNA reads TGTGCTCTTGGGGAAGGAGCGGTACTGGGGGCTACTTTGGAACTCATCTTT. This translates into CALGEGAVLGATLELIF.

The rearrangement joins TRDV1 to TRDJ1; TRDD3 matches at 13 bases. After removal of 1 base from V and 0 bases from J, the junction contained 29 bases not matched to a gene. CDR3 size: 26 residues. Germline lookup yields CDR1 TSWWSYY and CDR2 QGS. CDR3 protein: CALGEPPIPPCTGGYAYPGYTDKLIF. CDR3 DNA sequence: TGTGCTCTTGGGGAACCCCCCATCCCACCTTGTACTGGGGGATACGCGTATCCAGGGTACACCGATAAACTCATCTTT.

This chain links TRDV1 with TRDJ1; TRDD2 matches 9 bases. The germline V gene encodes CDR1 TSWWSYY and CDR2 QGS. The V segment lost 4 bases and the J segment 6 bases; nucleotides outside the gene matches: 24. The CDR3 covers 20 residues. CDR3 bases: TGTGCTCTTGGGGGCCATCTTTGGCCTTCCTACGGTCCTGGGTCGTATAAACTCATCTTT. Amino acids: CALGGHLWPSYGPGSYKLIF.

The chain has TRDV1 and TRDJ1; D is perhaps TRDD3 (6 bases). V was clipped by 5 bases and J by 0 bases, with 19 bases between them. The CDR3 covers 17 residues. In germline, CDR1 is TSWWSYY, CDR2 QGS. This CDR3 reads CALGSFLLLGHTDKLIF. For the CDR3, the DNA is TGTGCTCTTGGGTCATTCCTTCTCCTGGGGCACACCGATAAACTCATCTTT.

J is TRDJ1 and V is TRDV1, with TRDD3 matching 7 bases. The germline V gene encodes CDR1 TSWWSYY and CDR2 QGS. V shed 0 bases and J 0 bases; nucleotides not matched to a gene: 31. The CDR3 length is 25 residues. In nucleotides, the CDR3 is TGTGCTCTTGGGGAACTAGGAACGTACTTCCCGTTCTCCGGGTGGGGGACATTCTACACCGATAAACTCATCTTT. It encodes CALGELGTYFPFSGWGTFYTDKLIF.

This rearrangement joins TRDV1 to TRDJ1; no reliable D call. This CDR3 contains 13 residues. Trimming cost V 5 bases and J 6 bases, with 13 bases left between them. Germline loops: CDR1 TSWWSYY, CDR2 QGS. CDR3 region: CALGSGRGYKLIF. In DNA form, the CDR3 reads TGTGCTCTTGGGTCCGGAAGAGGGTATAAACTCATCTTT.

This clone was detected once. This rearrangement joins TRDV1 to TRDJ1; the match to TRDD3 covers 11 bases. From germline, CDR1 is TSWWSYY and CDR2 QGS. Unmatched junction bases numbered 11, after V lost 0 bases and J lost 2 bases. CDR3 length equals 19 residues. CDR3 sequence reads: CALGELSTSGGYSTDKLIF. CDR3 DNA sequence: TGTGCTCTTGGGGAACTTTCGACTTCTGGGGGATACTCTACCGATAAACTCATCTTT.

In its sample, this clone was seen a few times. The chain joins TRDV1 to TRDJ1, with 9 bases aligning to TRDD2. The germline V gene has CDR1 TSWWSYY and CDR2 QGS. The V segment lost 0 bases and the J segment 3 bases; nucleotides outside the gene matches: 29. The CDR3 is 24 amino acids. The CDR3 sequence: CALGELPPSYSGVGHSEGSDKLIF. CDR3 nucleotides: TGTGCTCTTGGGGAACTCCCGCCTTCCTACAGCGGGGTGGGCCACTCCGAGGGGTCCGATAAACTCATCTTT.

The rearrangement links TRDV1 to TRDJ1; a weak D match, TRDD3 (6 bases). The CDR3 is 14 residues long. Germline CDR1 and CDR2: TSWWSYY and QGS. Trimming removed 2 bases from V and 8 bases from J, with 15 bases in between. The CDR3 protein is CALGELRTGCKLIF. CDR3 coding DNA: TGTGCTCTTGGGGAATTGCGTACTGGGTGCAAACTCATCTTT.

The chain carries TRDV1 and TRDJ1, with 9 bases fitting TRDD3. Per germline, CDR1 TSWWSYY and CDR2 QGS. The CDR3 extends over 25 amino acids. V was pared by 4 bases and J by 0 bases, with 33 bases of the junction left unmatched. CDR3 region: CALGVLTFEGGYTLRQVQYTDKLIF. Written as DNA, the CDR3 is TGTGCTCTTGGGGTCTTGACCTTCGAAGGGGGATACACGCTACGACAAGTCCAGTACACCGATAAACTCATCTTT.

This clone occurred once. V is TRDV1 and J is TRDJ1; TRDD3 agrees at 7 bases. The CDR3 has 21 amino acids. Trimming cost V 2 bases and J 0 bases; bases outside gene matches: 21. Germline CDR1 is TSWWSYY and CDR2 is QGS. The CDR3 DNA follows: TGTGCTCTTGGGGAATCGCGGAGCTGGGGGCCACACGGTCTGTACACCGATAAACTCATCTTT. Translation gives CALGESRSWGPHGLYTDKLIF.

There are a few counts of this clone. The chain combines TRDV1 with TRDJ1, with 13 bases identical to TRDD3. J was trimmed by 0 bases and V by 1 base; bases with no gene match: 32. Germline CDR1 and CDR2: TSWWSYY and QGS. This CDR3 has 27 residues. CDR3 DNA: TGTGCTCTTGGGGAACCGCCCCTCCCAACCCTGGAACCGAGGGTTACTGGGGGATACGAGGACACCGATAAACTCATCTTT. This encodes CALGEPPLPTLEPRVTGGYEDTDKLIF.

This clone ranks as medium-sized. This sequence joins TRDV2 and TRDJ1; 12 nucleotides line up with TRDD3. The CDR3 spans 14 residues. Germline V gene lookup returns CDR1 GEAIGNYY and CDR2 EKD. The junction had 4 bases not matched to a gene; V was cut back by 6 bases and J by 3 bases. CDR3 loop: CACSWGIRADKLIF. The CDR3 region has the DNA TGTGCCTGTTCCTGGGGGATACGCGCCGATAAACTCATCTTT.

This clone was detected a few times. The genes are TRDV1 and TRDJ1, with 7 bases fitting TRDD3. This CDR3 has 21 amino acids. CDR1 and CDR2 from the germline V gene are TSWWSYY and QGS. The V and J ends lost 2 bases and 0 bases, in that order; junction bases with no gene match: 21. The CDR3 region is CALGEVSPRLHGGTYTDKLIF. The CDR3 nucleotides are TGTGCTCTTGGGGAAGTAAGTCCTCGGCTTCATGGGGGAACGTACACCGATAAACTCATCTTT.

The chain recombines TRDV1 with TRDJ1; 10 bases fit TRDD3. Germline CDR1 and CDR2: TSWWSYY and QGS. V shed 0 bases and J 1 base; nucleotides not matched to a gene: 11. The CDR3 loop spans 19 amino acids. In DNA, the CDR3 is TGTGCTCTTGGGGAACTCCCCCCGGTACTGGGGGATCTCACCGATAAACTCATCTTT. As protein: CALGELPPVLGDLTDKLIF.

The gene calls are TRDV1 and TRDJ1; the D gene is possibly TRDD2 (7 bases). Deletions cut 1 base from V and 0 bases from J, with 39 bases between. The CDR3 covers 25 residues. In germline, CDR1 is TSWWSYY, CDR2 QGS. Here the CDR3 reads CALGEQPPFRPSSPYWVLHTDKLIF. The CDR3 region has the DNA TGTGCTCTTGGGGAACAGCCTCCTTTCCGGCCTTCCTCCCCGTACTGGGTGCTTCACACCGATAAACTCATCTTT.